This TCR beta chain stems from a study of breast tumors, draining lymph nodes, adjacent tissues (dated by TCRdb to between 2015 and 2016). For context, the study as a whole: The study compared TCR beta repertoires across tumor, adjacent nontumor tissue and axillary lymph nodes from breast cancer patients. In human breast cancer, the study set out to evaluate how tumor, surrounding tissue and draining lymph node repertoires relate to one another and whether T cells may move between these sites.

The listed sequencing device is Illumina HiSeq 2000. Multiplex PCR amplification was used to build the TCR beta chain libraries. The amplified TCR beta chain products were analyzed by high-throughput sequencing. Using fastp at Q25 and MiXCR, TCRdb reprocessed the public reads and kept productive beta chains. Rows with a matching CDR3 protein are joined into one entry that keeps the most common DNA and genes. This sample is represented by around 120,000 distinct CDR3 sequences; roughly 21% of them were singletons. Clones ranked in the top ten supply 3% to 4% of the sample. Lymph node samples came from the axillary draining lymph nodes of breast cancer patients. What the authors observed across the whole study: The conclusion that tumor T cells originate in lymph nodes was framed as consistent with a hypothesis rather than directly demonstrated. The data were judged consistent with most tumor T cells deriving from the lymph node and then expanding within tumor tissue. Tumors showed preferential V and J gene usage, and their T-cell repertoire diversity fell below that of lymph nodes yet above that of nontumor tissue. The similarity between tumor and nontumor tissue repertoires was significantly greater in luminal-like breast cancer than in basal-like breast cancer.

This clonotype was recorded many times. The antigen this receptor binds is unknown. No per-base quality is available; no much larger clone lies one base away. Deletion took 6 bases off V and 1 base off J, with a span of 15 bases between the germline ends. According to the germline V gene (reference sequence), CDR1 reads MNHNY and CDR2 reads SVGAGI. From cysteine to phenylalanine, the CDR3 is 15 amino acids long. The kept DNA is CDR3 alone, 45 bases in frame from the first base. The chain joins TRBV6-6 to TRBJ1-2; the D gene is perhaps TRBD1, from 5 matching bases. The TCR comes from a female donor with breast cancer. Some clones in this sample may be carry-over from other donors' samples. Sequenced material: axillary lymph node tissue. Here the CDR3 is given as CASSTDSWVNYGYTF. The nucleotides are TGTGCCAGCAGCACCGACAGTTGGGTTAACTATGGCTACACCTTC.